The 26 T cell receptor beta chains below all came from one sample that was sequenced in a study of post-analysis software for immune sequencing data. Study-wide points: With TRBV5-6, TRBV5-1 and TRBV20-1 included, about five TRBV segments were more frequent in patients than in controls.

No cognate antigen is known for these TCRs. Prepared TCR beta cDNA libraries contained unique molecular identifiers. Using its own MiXCR run on the PCR reads, TCRdb lists one record per CDR3 protein. The data contain just over 250,000 distinct CDR3 sequences, 36% of them singletons. Input material: blood. All receptors derive from a girl under 18 with multiple sclerosis.

The rearrangement joins TRBV18 to TRBJ2-5; D remains unclear. The CDR3 spans 13 residues. The ends were cut back, 3 bases at V and 2 bases at J, with 7 bases in the middle. Germline CDR1 KGHSH, CDR2 LQKENI. CDR3 DNA: TGTGCCAGCTCACCGCCGGATCAAGAGACCCAGTACTTC. The encoded protein is CASSPPDQETQYF.

For this clonotype: The junction does not match germline at one end; this may be a read error. This chain connects TRBV7-2 to TRBJ2-7; TRBD1 matches 10 bases. The CDR3 is 15 amino acids. Germline assignment: CDR1 SGHTA and CDR2 FQGNSA. The CDR3: CAWSDGQGGSYEQYF. CDR3 nucleotide sequence: TGTGCCTGGAGTGATGGACAGGGGGGATCCTACGAGCAGTACTTT.

This clonotype was seen repeatedly, ten times or more. CDR3 coding DNA: TGCAGTGCTCTGGGTCAGAACACTGAAGCTTTCTTT. It encodes CSALGQNTEAFF. This chain uses TRBV20-1 with TRBJ1-1; no reliable D call. This CDR3 has 12 amino acids. V was pared by 5 bases and J by 1 base, with 8 bases between. The germline gives CDR1 DFQATT, CDR2 SNEGSKA (reference sequence).

This chain connects TRBV20-1 to TRBJ2-1; the match to TRBD1 covers 8 bases. This CDR3 has 15 amino acids. Germline CDR1 DFQATT, CDR2 SNEGSKA (reference sequence). The trim removed 1 base at V and 2 bases at J, leaving 4 bases unmatched. CDR3 protein: CSARVPGGAYNEQFF. CDR3 sequence (DNA): TGCAGTGCTAGAGTACCAGGGGGCGCCTACAATGAGCAGTTCTTC.

For this clonotype: A much larger clone sits a single nucleotide away, making a read error possible. The chain couples TRBV27 to TRBJ2-4; D assignment may be TRBD1 or TRBD2 (6 bases each). V was clipped by 1 base and J by 5 bases, with 12 bases between them. The CDR3 runs to 15 residues. Germline V gene lookup returns CDR1 MNHEY and CDR2 SMNVEV (reference sequence). The CDR3 reads CASSLWGASENIQYF. CDR3 DNA sequence: TGTGCCAGCAGTTTATGGGGGGCATCAGAAAACATTCAGTACTTC.

Worth noting for this clonotype: With a much larger clone just one base away, this may be a read error. V is TRBV28 and J is TRBJ2-1; D might be TRBD2 (6 bases). Germline V lookup: CDR1 MDHEN, CDR2 SYDVKM. CDR3 length equals 16 residues. CDR3 nucleotide sequence: TGTACCACCCACACCCGACGTGGAGGGTCCTACAATGAGCAGTTCTTC. Amino acid sequence: CTTHTRRGGSYNEQFF.

The V and J genes are TRBV30 and TRBJ1-2; possible D gene TRBD1, 5 bases. This CDR3 region has 14 residues. V was shortened by 3 bases and J by 8 bases, with 19 bases between the two germline ends. The germline gives CDR1 GTSNPN, CDR2 SVGIG (reference sequence). This chain's CDR3 is CAWRWGPSMGGYTF. The CDR3 coding sequence is TGTGCCTGGAGGTGGGGACCTAGTATGGGAGGCTACACCTTC.

In its sample, this clonotype was seen many times. Given a much more abundant clone one base away, this may be a read error. V gene TRBV3-1 combines with J gene TRBJ1-2; the D gene is possibly TRBD1 (6 bases). V was shortened by 7 bases and J by 4 bases, with 16 bases between the two germline ends. Per the germline V gene, CDR1 is LGHDT and CDR2 is YNNKEL (reference sequence). The CDR3 loop spans 14 amino acids. Written as DNA, the CDR3 is TGTGCCAGCACCCGAGGGGAGGGGGGCTATGGCTACACCTTC. It yields the protein CASTRGEGGYGYTF.

This clonotype occurred a few times. A much larger clone sits a single nucleotide away, making a read error possible. The V call is TRBV5-1, the J call TRBJ2-1; D not certain. Gene TRBJ2-7 matches the end of the DNA better, so the J call may be wrong. The CDR3 contains 16 residues. Per germline, CDR1 SGHRS and CDR2 YFSETQ. Written as DNA, the CDR3 is TGCGCCAGCAGCATTAAGAAAGGTAGCCCCTACAATGAGCAGTACTTC. It yields the protein CASSIKKGSPYNEQYF.

In this sample, this clonotype turned up many times. The rearrangement uses TRBV15 and TRBJ2-1; D call uncertain. V lost 5 bases and J 6 bases, leaving 11 bases between the germline ends. The CDR3 is made up of 13 amino acids. Germline V lookup: CDR1 LNHNV, CDR2 YYDKDF (reference sequence). Here the CDR3 reads CATSPTSSNEQFF. CDR3 in DNA: TGTGCCACCAGCCCCACCAGCAGCAATGAGCAGTTCTTC. The entire variable domain, with the rest obtained from reference TRBV15 and TRBJ2-1, is as follows: DAMVIQNPRYQVTQFGKPVTLSCSQTLNHNVMYWYQQKSSQAPKLLFHYYDKDFNNEADTPDNFQSRRPNTSFCFLDIRSPGLGDTAMYLCATSPTSSNEQFFGPGTRLTVL.

The table lists this clonotype with many counts. The genes are TRBV6-5 and TRBJ2-5, with D possibly being TRBD1 (6 bases). This CDR3 region has 14 residues. Trimming cost V 5 bases and J 5 bases, with 15 bases left between them. CDR1 is MNHEY, CDR2 SVGAGI, per germline. This CDR3 reads CASSAQGWEETQYF. The CDR3 DNA reads TGTGCCAGCAGTGCACAGGGTTGGGAGGAGACCCAGTACTTC.

The rearrangement joins TRBV4-3 to TRBJ2-3; TRBD2 matches at 7 bases. Germline loops: CDR1 LGHNA, CDR2 YSLEER. The CDR3 has 15 residues. V lost 5 bases to trimming and J lost 0 bases; unmatched junction nucleotides: 5. CDR3 amino acids: CASSASGLSTDTQYF. The CDR3, as DNA: TGCGCCAGCAGCGCTAGCGGTCTGAGCACAGATACGCAGTATTTT.

This clonotype was counted only a few times. The rearrangement links TRBV9 to TRBJ1-1, with unresolved D. The CDR3 runs to 13 residues. The V gene lost 1 base and the J gene lost 5 bases, with 9 bases spanning the gap. Germline-derived CDR1 and CDR2 are SGDLS and YYNGEE. This chain's CDR3 is CASSVMGDTEAFF. In DNA form, the CDR3 reads TGTGCCAGCAGCGTAATGGGTGATACTGAAGCTTTCTTT.

As regards this clonotype: This may come from a read error, since a much larger clone is one base off. The chain uses TRBV9 and TRBJ2-1; 9 bases match TRBD2. Per the germline V gene, CDR1 is SGDLS and CDR2 is YYNGEE. The CDR3 is made up of 15 amino acids. CDR3 bases: TGTACCAGCAGCGTACGAATAGCGGGAGCTAATGAGCAGTTCTTC. Amino acid sequence: CTSSVRIAGANEQFF. Full variable domain (missing parts from reference TRBV9 and TRBJ2-1): DSGVTQTPKHLITATGQRVTLRCSPRSGDLSVYWYQQSLDQGLQFLIQYYNGEERAKGNILERFSAQQFPDLHSELNLSSLELGDSALYFCTSSVRIAGANEQFFGPGTRLTVL.

The chain combines TRBV19 with TRBJ1-1, with D unclear. Germline values: CDR1 LNHDA, CDR2 SQIVND (reference sequence). Trimming cost V 4 bases and J 10 bases, with 13 bases left between them. The CDR3 runs 12 residues. CDR3 nucleotide sequence: TGTGCCAGTAGTACCCCCAGGCGGGGAGCTTTCTTT. Its protein product is CASSTPRRGAFF.

J is TRBJ1-1 and V is TRBV12-3 or TRBV12-4, with D perhaps TRBD1 (5 bases). The CDR3 totals 12 residues. Trimming shortened V by 7 bases and J by 9 bases, and 15 bases separated the two germline ends. CDR3 amino acids: CASTLGVGKAFF. CDR3 DNA: TGTGCCAGCACCTTGGGGGTTGGGAAAGCTTTCTTT.

This clonotype was recorded at least ten times. The gene calls are TRBV29-1 and TRBJ2-1; TRBD2 matches at 10 bases. CDR3 length: 16 residues. CDR1 is SQVTM and CDR2 is ANQGSEA in the germline V gene. V was pared by 0 bases and J by 8 bases, with 10 bases of the junction left unmatched. The CDR3 region has the DNA TGCAGCGTTGAAGACCGCCTAGCGGGAGCAGGGGATGAGCAGTTCTTC. Translated, it gives CSVEDRLAGAGDEQFF.

This clonotype occurred a few times. The chain uses TRBV6-5 and TRBJ1-2; unclear D gene. This CDR3 spans 14 amino acids. The V end lost 2 bases, the J end lost 5 bases, and 12 bases lay between the germline ends. The germline CDR1 and CDR2 sequences are MNHEY and SVGAGI. The CDR3 protein is CASSYTASIYGYTF. For the CDR3, the DNA is TGTGCCAGCAGTTACACAGCTTCTATTTATGGCTACACCTTC.

In its sample, this clonotype was seen many times. J is TRBJ2-5 and V is TRBV25-1; a weak D match, TRBD1 (5 bases). Germline V lookup: CDR1 MGHDK, CDR2 SYGVNS. V lost 3 bases to trimming and J lost 3 bases, with 17 bases between them. This CDR3 comprises 16 residues. The DNA for the CDR3 is TGTGCCAGCAGTGATCCCCGGACACCTTCGAAAGAGACCCAGTACTTC. Its protein product is CASSDPRTPSKETQYF.

This clonotype appeared many times. The chain employs TRBV6-5 and TRBJ1-2; no clear D gene. The CDR3 contains 15 residues. Deletions cut 0 bases from V and 0 bases from J, with 8 bases between. Germline V gives CDR1 MNHEY, CDR2 SVGAGI. CDR3 sequence: CASSYSNTANYGYTF. CDR3 sequence (DNA): TGTGCCAGCAGTTACTCGAACACTGCTAACTATGGCTACACCTTC.

The chain links TRBV5-1 to TRBJ2-1; D is perhaps TRBD1 or TRBD2 (5 bases each). V was shortened by 0 bases and J by 9 bases, with 10 bases between the two germline ends. CDR1 and CDR2 (germline): SGHRS, YFSETQ. This CDR3 has 13 residues. The CDR3 nucleotides are TGCGCCAGCAGCTTGGGAGGGGCCGCTGAGCAGTTCTTC. It codes for CASSLGGAAEQFF.

As concerns this clonotype: Given a much more abundant clone one base away, this may be a read error. This sequence joins TRBV7-8 and TRBJ2-1, with D unresolved. V shed 1 base and J shed 13 bases, with 17 bases lying between them. Germline V gives CDR1 SGHVS, CDR2 FQNEAQ. This CDR3 has 14 amino acids. Written as DNA, the CDR3 is TGTGCCAGCAGCTTAGGAGGTAGTACACAGACCCAGTTCTTC. This encodes CASSLGGSTQTQFF.

Turning to this clonotype: This may be a read error, as it is one base from a much larger clone. The chain is built from TRBV9 and TRBJ2-1; D is unclear. There are 14 residues in the CDR3. CDR1 is SGDLS, CDR2 YYNGEE, per germline. The CDR3 reads CASSLSTKDNERFF. In DNA, the CDR3 is TGTGCCAGCAGCCTATCGACGAAAGACAATGAGCGGTTCTTC.

The chain recombines TRBV30 with TRBJ1-2; D not resolved. Trimming stripped 3 bases from V and 7 bases from J, with 6 bases between. The CDR3 covers 10 residues. Germline V gene data show CDR1 as GTSNPN and CDR2 as SVGIG (reference sequence). The CDR3 DNA is TGTGCCTGGAGACAGACTGGCTACACCTTC. Protein product: CAWRQTGYTF.

This clonotype was detected a few times. A much larger clone lies one base from this, so it may be a read error. The chain carries TRBV12-3 or TRBV12-4 and TRBJ2-3; perhaps TRBD1 as D (6 bases). Trimming left V 3 bases short and J 5 bases short, with 12 bases between. This CDR3 has 14 amino acids. The CDR3 is CASSFSVRGDTQYF. The DNA of the CDR3 is TGTGCCAGCAGTTTCAGCGTCAGGGGAGATACGCAGTATTTT.

Regarding this clonotype: A much larger clone sits a single nucleotide away, making a read error possible. V usage is TRBV7-2 and J usage is TRBJ2-3; D ambiguous. V gave up 0 bases and J gave up 2 bases, with 9 bases separating them. CDR3 length equals 15 residues. Per the germline V gene, CDR1 is SGHTA and CDR2 is FQGNSA. Here the CDR3 reads CASSLATTATDTQYF. In nucleotides, the CDR3 is TGTGCCAGCAGCTTAGCGACAACAGCCACAGATACGCAGTATTTT.